This T cell receptor beta chain originates from a study of T cells in Graves' hyperthyroidism and ophthalmopathy. Study overall: Prior to any treatment, at the point of initial diagnosis, peripheral blood was collected.

The V gene's germline CDR1 is SGHDT and CDR2 YYEEEE. The CDR3 contains 13 residues. V was trimmed by 0 bases and J by 4 bases, leaving 7 bases between them. What was amplified from RNA transcripts were TCR beta CDR3 regions. The TCR CDR3 was amplified in a first-round RT-PCR using the HTBI primer set. Via MiXCR, TCRdb re-called the multiplex PCR reads, giving one row per CDR3 protein. The repertoire holds more than 550,000 distinct CDR3 sequences, approximately 15% seen once, with around 15% in the top ten. Clinical symptoms, serum thyroxine, TRAb, thyroid ultrasound and orbital computed tomography informed diagnoses. The PBMCs were taken from roughly 10 ml of fresh peripheral blood.

Sequences were obtained from blood. The chain joins TRBV5-6 to TRBJ2-5; D is unclear. This sequence was found in a man aged 50 to 59 with Graves' hyperthyroidism. In DNA form, the CDR3 reads TGTGCCAGCAGCTTGGGGGCGGCAGAGACCCAGTACTTC. Encoded protein: CASSLGAAETQYF.